A selection of T cell receptor beta chains follows, all from one sample in a study of T cells in Graves' hyperthyroidism and ophthalmopathy. One entry per CDR3 protein results from TCRdb running MiXCR on the multiplex PCR reads. The profile covers under 300,000 distinct CDR3 sequences, with roughly 20% appearing a single time and around 60% taken by the ten largest. The sequenced material came from blood. These receptors were collected from a man between 25 and 39 years old with Graves' ophthalmopathy. Each CDR3 is given with its conserved first and last residue. Fields, in order: clone size, V gene, J gene, D gene, CDR3 DNA, CDR3 protein. The D gene is left open where the match is weak. Where a row states a size, it is once, few, many or the class of an expanded clone; other rows omit it.

few	TRBV20-1	TRBJ2-3	-	TGCAGTGCCCCCCTTCCCCGAGATACGCAGTATTTT	CSAPLPRDTQYF
many	TRBV9	TRBJ2-7	-	TGTGCCAGCAGCGTAGGGACCGGGGAATTTGGCGAGCAGTACTTC	CASSVGTGEFGEQYF
-	TRBV29-1	TRBJ1-3	-	TGCAGCGTTGACGACTCAGGGGATGGAAACACCATATATTTT	CSVDDSGDGNTIYF
many	TRBV7-2	TRBJ2-7	TRBD1	TGTGCCAGCAGCATGGGACAGCTCCAAATTTACGAGCAGTACTTC	CASSMGQLQIYEQYF
few	TRBV29-1	TRBJ2-2	TRBD2	TGCAGCGTTGAAGCCAGAGGACTAGCAGGCACCGGGGAGCTGTTTTTT	CSVEARGLAGTGELFF
-	TRBV27	TRBJ2-1	-	TGTGCCAGCAGTTTATCGAGGCGCGGGCCTTTGGACAATGAGCAGTTCTTC	CASSLSRRGPLDNEQFF
few	TRBV20-1	TRBJ2-3	-	TGCAGTGCTAGAGGGGGTTGGGGACTCAACACAGATACGCAGTATTTT	CSARGGWGLNTDTQYF
few	TRBV7-2	TRBJ2-3	-	TGTGCCAGCAGCTTAGCCCTAGCCCCTATGGGTCATACGCAGTATTTT	CASSLALAPMGHTQYF
few	TRBV27	TRBJ1-1	TRBD1	TGTGCCAGCAGTATGGGGACAGTTAACACTGAAGCTTTCTTT	CASSMGTVNTEAFF
many	TRBV11-3	TRBJ2-1	TRBD2	TGTGCCAGCAGCTTAGTCCTAGCGGGAGGAAACAATGAGCAGTTCTTC	CASSLVLAGGNNEQFF
many	TRBV18	TRBJ2-7	TRBD2	TGTGCCAGCTCACCGCGGGAGGCCCACGAGCAGTACTTC	CASSPREAHEQYF
-	TRBV5-8	TRBJ1-5	-	TGTGCCAGCAGCCTGGATCAGCCCCAGCATTTT	CASSLDQPQHF
few	TRBV11-2	TRBJ2-1	TRBD2	TGTGCCAGCCGCCAGCGGGAGGGTTCCCACAATGAGCAGTTCTTC	CASRQREGSHNEQFF
-	TRBV28	TRBJ2-1	-	TGTGCCACCGAGGGCAGCTCCTACAATGAGCAGTTCTTC	CATEGSSYNEQFF
-	TRBV9	TRBJ1-5	-	TGTGCCAGCAGCCCCGGCCTGGGGGCTGGGCAGCCCCAGCATTTT	CASSPGLGAGQPQHF
many	TRBV14	TRBJ2-1	TRBD1	TGTGCCAGCAGCCCCTGGACAGGGGGGAATGAGCAGTTCTTC	CASSPWTGGNEQFF
-	TRBV7-2	TRBJ2-5	-	TGTGCCAGCAGCCGGGGCGGACAAGAGACCCAGTACTTC	CASSRGGQETQYF